One and the same sample provided the 20 T cell receptor beta chains below, sequenced in a study of PD-L1 blockade in urothelial cancer. As for time point: pretreatment peripheral blood. Assay: immunoSEQ multiplex PCR; the TCRdb copy retains only in-frame clones and omits some. This table has about 52,000 clones, approximately 80% appearing once. Material: PBMCs, obtained around atezolizumab (anti-PD-L1) treatment. These receptors came from a man between 45 and 60 years old with urothelial cancer.

This chain joins TRBV11-2 and TRBJ1-2; 7 bases line up with TRBD1. Germline V gene data show CDR1 as SGHAT and CDR2 as FQNNGV. The CDR3 contains 14 residues. With V trimmed by 0 bases and J by 7 bases, 5 bases remained unmatched. The chain's CDR3 is CASSLDSGTAGYTF. The CDR3, as DNA: TGTGCCAGCAGCTTAGACTCCGGGACAGCTGGCTACACCTTC.

V and J are TRBV9 and TRBJ2-3, with 9 positions matching TRBD2. Unmatched junction bases numbered 3, after V lost 5 bases and J lost 2 bases. The CDR3 length is 14 residues. Germline assignment: CDR1 SGDLS and CDR2 YYNGEE. The CDR3 is CASSGTSYTDTQYF. The CDR3 nucleotides read TGTGCCAGCAGTGGGACTAGCTACACAGATACGCAGTATTTT.

The chain combines TRBV6-6 with TRBJ1-3, with a possible D match to TRBD1 (6 bases). Germline lookup yields CDR1 MNHNY and CDR2 SVGAGI (reference sequence). The CDR3 contains 16 residues. Trimming took 5 bases from V and 0 from J, leaving 14 bases between them. The CDR3 bases are TGTGCCAGCAGTCCCCGACAGGACGACTCTGGAAACACCATATATTTT. This encodes CASSPRQDDSGNTIYF.

This chain joins TRBV7-9 and TRBJ2-2, with D maybe TRBD1 (7 bases). CDR3 length: 14 amino acids. Per the germline V gene, CDR1 is SEHNR and CDR2 is FQNEAQ (reference sequence). V was pared by 5 bases and J by 5 bases, with 12 bases between. The CDR3 region is CASSPRGRTGELFF. CDR3 bases: TGTGCCAGCAGCCCCAGGGGGAGGACCGGGGAGCTGTTTTTT.

This chain uses TRBV6-5 with TRBJ2-3, with 8 bases matching TRBD2. The CDR3 consists of 15 residues. Per the germline V gene, CDR1 is MNHEY and CDR2 is SVGAGI. Trimming cost V 6 bases and J 5 bases; bases outside gene matches: 10. The CDR3 nucleotides read TGTGCCAGCAGCCGGAGCGGGAGAGGGGGAGATACGCAGTATTTT. This encodes CASSRSGRGGDTQYF.

The chain's CDR3 is CASSLSTYQPQHF. The CDR3 nucleotides read TGTGCCAGCAGTTTATCGACTTATCAGCCCCAGCATTTT. This chain links TRBV27 with TRBJ1-5; D ambiguous. With 0 bases removed from V and 5 bases from J, the gap between germline ends came to 5 bases. Germline V gene lookup returns CDR1 MNHEY and CDR2 SMNVEV (reference sequence). The CDR3 runs to 13 residues.

The chain is built from TRBV27 and TRBJ2-2; the match to TRBD1 covers 7 bases. The CDR3 loop spans 15 amino acids. V trimming: 2 bases; J trimming: 1 base; junction bases outside the gene matches: 1. Germline V gene lookup returns CDR1 MNHEY and CDR2 SMNVEV (reference sequence). DNA for the CDR3: TGTGCCAGCAGTTTAAACAGGGGGAACACCGGGGAGCTGTTTTTT. It yields the protein CASSLNRGNTGELFF.

The V call is TRBV27, the J call TRBJ2-7; 7 nucleotides agree with TRBD1. This CDR3 comprises 15 residues. Germline CDR1 is MNHEY and CDR2 is SMNVEV (reference sequence). V gave up 8 bases and J gave up 0 bases; unmatched junction bases: 10. CDR3 DNA sequence: TGTGCCAGCCGGACGGACAGGACTTACTCCTACGAGCAGTACTTC. It codes for CASRTDRTYSYEQYF.

The chain couples TRBV27 to TRBJ2-1; 10 bases are a match to TRBD2. CDR3 length: 17 residues. CDR1 and CDR2 from the germline V gene are MNHEY and SMNVEV (reference sequence). V shed 3 bases and J 0 bases; nucleotides not matched to a gene: 5. CDR3 region: CASSFLTSGNSYNEQFF. The CDR3 region has the DNA TGTGCCAGCAGTTTCCTAACTAGCGGGAACTCCTACAATGAGCAGTTCTTC.

V usage is TRBV30 and J usage is TRBJ2-2; TRBD1 matches 8 bases. The CDR3 is 17 residues long. V shed 4 bases and J 0 bases; nucleotides not matched to a gene: 10. Germline V CDR1 and CDR2: GTSNPN, SVGIG (reference sequence). The CDR3, as DNA: TGTGCCTGGATGTGGGGGATACAGGGGGCGAACACCGGGGAGCTGTTTTTT. It specifies CAWMWGIQGANTGELFF.

The gene calls are TRBV27 and TRBJ1-1; 7 bases are shared with TRBD1. Losses at the gene ends were 2 bases for V and 3 bases for J; bases not matched to a gene: 6. The CDR3 has 15 residues. Germline V gene sequence: CDR1 MNHEY, CDR2 SMNVEV (reference sequence). The CDR3 region is CASSLGGQSYTEAFF. In DNA form, the CDR3 reads TGTGCCAGCAGTTTAGGGGGACAGAGTTACACTGAAGCTTTCTTT.

The rearrangement uses TRBV28 and TRBJ1-4; TRBD1 matches 7 bases. V lost 4 bases to trimming and J lost 3 bases; unmatched junction nucleotides: 8. The CDR3 totals 16 residues. Germline loops: CDR1 MDHEN, CDR2 SYDVKM. The CDR3 spells CASSSREGTANEKLFF. The CDR3 nucleotides read TGTGCCAGCAGTTCTAGAGAAGGGACAGCTAATGAAAAACTGTTTTTT.

This clone was recorded once. The rearrangement links TRBV11-3 to TRBJ2-1; 7 nucleotides align to TRBD1. The length of the CDR3 is 14 residues. In germline, CDR1 is SGHNT, CDR2 YENEEA. The trim removed 1 base at V and 5 bases at J, leaving 2 bases unmatched. CDR3 in DNA: TGTGCCAGCAGCTTAGTCGGACAGGACAATGAGCAGTTCTTC. Translation: CASSLVGQDNEQFF. The full variable domain, with the rest looked up from reference TRBV11-3 and TRBJ2-1, is EAGVVQSPRYKIIEKKQPVAFWCNPISGHNTLYWYLQNLGQGPELLIRYENEEAVDDSQLPKDRFSAERLKGVDSTLKIQPAELGDSAVYLCASSLVGQDNEQFFGPGTRLTVL.

The chain is built from TRBV9 and TRBJ2-5; the D gene is possibly TRBD2 (5 bases). CDR3 length equals 13 residues. Trimming removed 5 bases from V and 0 bases from J, with 8 bases in between. Germline values: CDR1 SGDLS, CDR2 YYNGEE. The CDR3 DNA follows: TGTGCCAGCAGTCGGGAACACCAAGAGACCCAGTACTTC. Protein: CASSREHQETQYF.

The V gene is TRBV30, the J gene TRBJ2-3, with TRBD2 matching 13 bases. V dropped 4 bases and J dropped 6; count of bases not matched to a gene: 10. The germline V gene has CDR1 GTSNPN and CDR2 SVGIG (reference sequence). The CDR3 is made up of 16 amino acids. The CDR3 loop reads CAWTKLAGGPGDTQYF. CDR3 bases: TGTGCCTGGACTAAACTAGCGGGAGGGCCCGGTGATACGCAGTATTTT.

The chain has TRBV7-6 and TRBJ2-2; TRBD1 is a possible D gene (6 bases). Germline values: CDR1 SGHVS, CDR2 FNYEAQ. The V and J ends lost 6 bases and 6 bases respectively, with 23 bases between them. The CDR3 loop spans 17 amino acids. The CDR3 loop reads CASSSPTGPLESGELFF. The DNA of the CDR3 is TGTGCCAGCAGTTCTCCGACAGGCCCCCTTGAGTCCGGGGAGCTGTTTTTT.

The V gene is TRBV6-5, the J gene TRBJ1-1; no clear D gene. CDR3 length equals 14 residues. Germline V CDR1 and CDR2: MNHEY, SVGAGI. V was trimmed by 6 bases and J by 0 bases, leaving 11 bases between them. The CDR3: CASSNPRMNTEAFF. In nucleotides, the CDR3 is TGTGCCAGCAGCAACCCCAGGATGAACACTGAAGCTTTCTTT.

This clone was seen a single time. The V call is TRBV11-2, the J call TRBJ2-7; tentatively, D is TRBD2 (6 bases). CDR3 size: 13 residues. Germline CDR1 reads SGHAT; CDR2 reads FQNNGV. V shed 7 bases and J shed 3 bases, with 13 bases lying between them. In DNA, the CDR3 is TGTGCCAGCACTTGGGACTTAAACTACGAGCAGTACTTC. Amino acids: CASTWDLNYEQYF.

The V call is TRBV19, the J call TRBJ1-1; 7 positions match TRBD1. Trimming took 3 bases from V and 4 from J; bases not matched to a gene: 5. This CDR3 spans 14 amino acids. Per the germline V gene, CDR1 is LNHDA and CDR2 is SQIVND (reference sequence). The CDR3 nucleotides are TGTGCCAGTAGTATGCTACAGGGGTTCACTGAAGCTTTCTTT. This sequence encodes CASSMLQGFTEAFF.

The genes are TRBV15 and TRBJ1-4; 8 positions match TRBD1. The germline gives CDR1 LNHNV, CDR2 YYDKDF (reference sequence). J gave up 4 bases and V 9 bases, and 4 bases lay outside the gene matches. This CDR3 has 13 residues. The CDR3 sequence: CATGQGGNEKLFF. CDR3 in DNA: TGTGCCACAGGACAGGGCGGTAATGAAAAACTGTTTTTT.